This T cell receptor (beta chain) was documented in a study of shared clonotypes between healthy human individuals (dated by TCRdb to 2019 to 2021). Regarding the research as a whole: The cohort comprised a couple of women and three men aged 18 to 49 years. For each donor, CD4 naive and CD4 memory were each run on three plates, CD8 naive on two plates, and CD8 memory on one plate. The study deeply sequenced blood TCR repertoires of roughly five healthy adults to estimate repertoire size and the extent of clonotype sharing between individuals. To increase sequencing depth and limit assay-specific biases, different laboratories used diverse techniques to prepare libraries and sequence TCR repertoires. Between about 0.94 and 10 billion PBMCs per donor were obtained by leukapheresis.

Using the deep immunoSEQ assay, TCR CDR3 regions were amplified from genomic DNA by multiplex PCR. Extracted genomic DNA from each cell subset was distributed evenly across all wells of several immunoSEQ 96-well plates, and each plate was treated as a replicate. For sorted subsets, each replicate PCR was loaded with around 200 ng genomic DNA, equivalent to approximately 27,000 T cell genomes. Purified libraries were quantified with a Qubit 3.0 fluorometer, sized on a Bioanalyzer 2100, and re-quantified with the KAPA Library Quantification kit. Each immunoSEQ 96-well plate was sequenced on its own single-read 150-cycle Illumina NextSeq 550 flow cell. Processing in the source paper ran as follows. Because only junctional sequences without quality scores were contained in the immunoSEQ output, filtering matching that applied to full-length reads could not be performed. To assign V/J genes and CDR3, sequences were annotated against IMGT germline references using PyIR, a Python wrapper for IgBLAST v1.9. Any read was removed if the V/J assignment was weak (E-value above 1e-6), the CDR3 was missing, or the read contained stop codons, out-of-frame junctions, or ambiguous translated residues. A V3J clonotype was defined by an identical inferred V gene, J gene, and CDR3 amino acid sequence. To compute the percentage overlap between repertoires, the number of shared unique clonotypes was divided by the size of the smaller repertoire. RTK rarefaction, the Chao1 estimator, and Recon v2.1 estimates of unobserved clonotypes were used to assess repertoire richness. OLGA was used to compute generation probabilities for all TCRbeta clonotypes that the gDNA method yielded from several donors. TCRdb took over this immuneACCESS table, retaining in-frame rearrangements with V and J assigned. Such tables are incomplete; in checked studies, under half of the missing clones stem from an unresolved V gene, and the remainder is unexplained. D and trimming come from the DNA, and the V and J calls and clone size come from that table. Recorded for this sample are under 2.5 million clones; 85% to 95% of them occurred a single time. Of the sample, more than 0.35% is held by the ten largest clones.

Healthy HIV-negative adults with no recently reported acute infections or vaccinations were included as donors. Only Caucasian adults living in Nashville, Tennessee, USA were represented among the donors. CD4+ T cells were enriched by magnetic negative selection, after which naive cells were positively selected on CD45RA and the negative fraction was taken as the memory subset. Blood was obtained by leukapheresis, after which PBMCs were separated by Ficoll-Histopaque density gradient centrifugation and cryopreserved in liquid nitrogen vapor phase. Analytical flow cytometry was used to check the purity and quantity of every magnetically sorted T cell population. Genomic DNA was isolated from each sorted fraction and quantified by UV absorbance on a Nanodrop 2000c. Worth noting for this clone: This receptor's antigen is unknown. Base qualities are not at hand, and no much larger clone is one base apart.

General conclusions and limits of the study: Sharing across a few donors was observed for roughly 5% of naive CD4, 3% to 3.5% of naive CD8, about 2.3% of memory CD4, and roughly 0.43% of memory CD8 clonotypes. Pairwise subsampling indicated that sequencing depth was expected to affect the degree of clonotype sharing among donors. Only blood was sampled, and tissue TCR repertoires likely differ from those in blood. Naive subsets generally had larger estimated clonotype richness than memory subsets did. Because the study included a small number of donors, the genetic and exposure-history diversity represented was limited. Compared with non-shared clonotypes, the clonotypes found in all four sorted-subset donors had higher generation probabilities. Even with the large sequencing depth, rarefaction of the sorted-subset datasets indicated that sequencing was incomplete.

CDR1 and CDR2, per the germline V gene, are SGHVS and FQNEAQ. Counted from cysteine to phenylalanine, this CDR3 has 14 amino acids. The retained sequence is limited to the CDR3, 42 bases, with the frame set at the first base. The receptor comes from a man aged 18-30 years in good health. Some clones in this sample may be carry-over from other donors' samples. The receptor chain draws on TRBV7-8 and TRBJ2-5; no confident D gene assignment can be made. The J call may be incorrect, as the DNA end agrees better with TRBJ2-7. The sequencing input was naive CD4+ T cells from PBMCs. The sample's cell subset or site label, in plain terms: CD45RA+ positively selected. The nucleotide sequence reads TGTGCCAGCAGCTTAGGGCGCAGTGGGTACGAGCAGTACTTC. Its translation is CASSLGRSGYEQYF.